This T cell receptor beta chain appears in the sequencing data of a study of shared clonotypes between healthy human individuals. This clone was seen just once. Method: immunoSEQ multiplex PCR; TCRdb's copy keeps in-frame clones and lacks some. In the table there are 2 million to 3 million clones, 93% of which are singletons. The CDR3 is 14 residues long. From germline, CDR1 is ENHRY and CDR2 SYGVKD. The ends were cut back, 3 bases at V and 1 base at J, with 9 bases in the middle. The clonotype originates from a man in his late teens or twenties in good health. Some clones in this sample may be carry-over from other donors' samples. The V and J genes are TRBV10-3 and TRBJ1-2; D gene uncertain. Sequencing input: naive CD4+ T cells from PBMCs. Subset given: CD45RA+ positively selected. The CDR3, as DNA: TGTGCCATCAGTGACCTAGAAGTTAACTATGGCTACACCTTC. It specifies CAISDLEVNYGYTF.